This T cell receptor (beta chain) comes out of a study of graft-versus-host responses after intestinal transplantation. Overall study: Recipients obtained multivisceral, liver-intestinal, or isolated intestinal transplants. Every recipient had anti-thymocyte globulin induction and approximately three years of tacrolimus plus steroids. Whole-study findings and limits: Early post-transplant declines in HvG were associated with peak levels of circulating GvH clones.

CDR1 is LNHDA and CDR2 is SQIVND in the germline V gene (reference sequence). V lost 3 bases and J lost 7, with 16 bases in between. CDR3 length: 14 amino acids. Worth noting for this clone: Its target is unknown.

The protocol was immunoSEQ multiplex PCR, while the TCRdb copy is restricted to in-frame clones and leaves out a portion. The table shows 35,000 to 45,000 clones, with around 94% occurring only once. The chain carries TRBV19 and TRBJ2-7; possible D gene TRBD2, 5 bases. Specimen: PBMCs, collected 16 days after intestinal transplant. The source of this sequence is a human patient who received an intestinal transplant, so some T cells may come from the graft donor. CDR3 region: CASSILGVGQEQYF. CDR3 nucleotides: TGTGCCAGTAGTATCCTCGGGGTAGGGCAGGAGCAGTACTTC. Full variable domain (outside the CDR3, taken from reference TRBV19 and TRBJ2-7): DGGITQSPKYLFRKEGQNVTLSCEQNLNHDAMYWYRQDPGQGLRLIYYSQIVNDFQKGDIAEGYSVSREKKESFPLTVTSAQKNPTAFYLCASSILGVGQEQYFGPGTRLTVT.